This entry lists 12 T cell receptor beta chains sequenced from one sample in a study of blood T cell repertoires in COVID-19. Assay: immunoSEQ multiplex PCR; the TCRdb copy retains only in-frame clones and omits some. The table has about 370,000 clones, roughly 91% seen once. Material for sequencing was PBMCs or T cells enriched from blood (not recorded which). The receptors derive from a woman aged 25-40 years who had recovered from COVID-19.

This clone came up once. The rearrangement links TRBV7-9 to TRBJ2-2; 7 bases agree with TRBD2. V lost 5 bases and J lost 6; bases outside the gene matches: 0. CDR1 and CDR2 (germline): SEHNR, FQNEAQ (reference sequence). This CDR3 is built from 12 residues. The CDR3 bases are TGTGCCAGCAGCGGGGGGGCCGGGGAGCTGTTTTTT. Encoded protein: CASSGGAGELFF.

The V call is TRBV25-1, the J call TRBJ2-5, with a tentative D call TRBD1 (6 bases). The CDR3 covers 15 residues. CDR1 and CDR2 from the germline V gene are MGHDK and SYGVNS. Between the trimmed V and J ends, which lost 6 bases and 4 bases, there was a span of 18 bases. The CDR3 is CASSSLTWDTETQYF. In DNA form, the CDR3 reads TGTGCCAGCAGCTCGCTTACATGGGACACAGAGACCCAGTACTTC.

V gene TRBV29-1 combines with J gene TRBJ1-5, with D possibly being TRBD1 (6 bases). Per germline, CDR1 SQVTM and CDR2 ANQGSEA. The CDR3 contains 18 residues. Trimming cost V 5 bases and J 0 bases, with 23 bases left between them. The CDR3 DNA is TGCAGCGTTTCCCCCGCCTCTTACAGGGTTTATAGCAATCAGCCCCAGCATTTT. Translation: CSVSPASYRVYSNQPQHF. The variable domain in full, completed from reference TRBV29-1 and TRBJ1-5, reads SAVISQKPSRDICQRGTSLTIQCQVDSQVTMMFWYRQQPGQSLTLIATANQGSEATYESGFVIDKFPISRPNLTFSTLTVSNMSPEDSSIYLCSVSPASYRVYSNQPQHFGDGTRLSIL.

The rearrangement joins TRBV5-1 to TRBJ1-1; tentatively, D is TRBD1 (6 bases). Trimming took 1 base from V and 1 from J, leaving 11 bases between them. This CDR3 contains 15 residues. In germline, CDR1 is SGHRS, CDR2 YFSETQ. CDR3 sequence reads: CASSLPGEGNTEAFF. For the CDR3, the DNA is TGCGCCAGCAGCTTGCCAGGGGAAGGGAACACTGAAGCTTTCTTT.

The chain carries TRBV2 and TRBJ2-2; weak D call: TRBD1 (6 bases). Germline loops: CDR1 SNHLY, CDR2 FYNNEI. Deletions cut 6 bases from V and 1 base from J, with 6 bases between. The CDR3 has 13 residues. The CDR3: CASRQGNTGELFF. CDR3 in DNA: TGTGCCAGCAGACAGGGGAACACCGGGGAGCTGTTTTTT.

The chain combines TRBV5-4 with TRBJ1-1; TRBD1 might be the D (5 bases). The CDR3 extends over 14 amino acids. Per the germline V gene, CDR1 is SGHNT and CDR2 is YYREEE (reference sequence). Deletions cut 0 bases from V and 0 bases from J, with 6 bases between. The CDR3: CASSLGQMNTEAFF. CDR3 bases: TGTGCCAGCAGCTTGGGACAGATGAACACTGAAGCTTTCTTT.

V is TRBV6-1 and J is TRBJ1-5, with 8 bases identical to TRBD1. Trimming took 3 bases from V and 5 from J; bases not matched to a gene: 9. The CDR3 is 16 amino acids. The germline V gene encodes CDR1 MNHNS and CDR2 SASEGT. The CDR3: CASSDGRTGTDQPQHF. CDR3 in DNA: TGTGCCAGCAGTGATGGAAGGACAGGGACGGATCAGCCCCAGCATTTT.

This sequence joins TRBV4-1 and TRBJ2-7; weak D call: TRBD2 (5 bases). The length of the CDR3 is 16 residues. Per the germline V gene, CDR1 is MGHRA and CDR2 is YSYEKL. Between the trimmed V and J ends, which lost 3 bases and 1 base, there was a span of 16 bases. CDR3 region: CASSHPPRRPSYEQYF. CDR3 sequence (DNA): TGCGCCAGCAGCCATCCTCCCCGGAGGCCATCCTACGAGCAGTACTTC.

A few counts support this clone. The V gene is TRBV3-1 (or the pseudogene TRBV3-2), the J gene TRBJ1-5; 10 bases agree with TRBD1. Trimming removed 6 bases from V and 4 bases from J; junction bases left unmatched: 3. The germline gives CDR1 LGHDT, CDR2 YNNKEL (reference sequence). CDR3 size: 14 residues. CDR3 region: CASSGTGANQPQHF. The DNA for the CDR3 is TGTGCCAGCAGTGGGACAGGGGCGAATCAGCCCCAGCATTTT.

J is TRBJ1-5 and V is TRBV7-2, with 9 nucleotides matching TRBD1. CDR3 length: 16 amino acids. The V and J ends lost 5 bases and 1 base, in that order; junction bases with no gene match: 6. Germline V gene lookup returns CDR1 SGHTA and CDR2 FQGNSA. The CDR3 is CASSKWTGASNQPQHF. CDR3 nucleotides: TGTGCCAGCAGCAAATGGACAGGGGCGAGCAATCAGCCCCAGCATTTT.

V usage is TRBV28 and J usage is TRBJ1-1, with 7 bases that match TRBD1. CDR1 and CDR2 (germline): MDHEN, SYDVKM. The CDR3 covers 13 residues. V lost 6 bases, J lost 3 bases, and 4 bases stayed unmatched. CDR3 sequence (DNA): TGTGCCAGCAGCCACAGGGGTTACACTGAAGCTTTCTTT. Amino acids: CASSHRGYTEAFF.

The chain links TRBV7-3 to TRBJ2-3; D is possibly TRBD1 (6 bases). Germline CDR1 SGHTA, CDR2 FQGTGA. The CDR3 runs to 15 residues. The V and J ends lost 5 bases and 0 bases respectively, with 12 bases between them. CDR3 protein: CASSMYRASTDTQYF. CDR3 coding DNA: TGTGCCAGCAGCATGTACAGGGCCAGCACAGATACGCAGTATTTT.